Here is one TCR beta chain with its context. The antigen remains undetermined. These data are taken from a study of cytomegalovirus exposure and HLA in healthy donors. General study findings and limits: Later analysis suggested links between common viral pathogens and several top significant clusters.

CDR1 is MNHNY, CDR2 SVGAGI, per germline (reference sequence). The CDR3 sequence is 16 residues long. With V trimmed by 6 bases and J by 3 bases, 14 bases remained unmatched. PCR was performed using 60 Vbeta and 13 Jbeta primers. Here immunoSEQ multiplex PCR was the method, and the copy in TCRdb shows in-frame clones only, minus some. Of 100,000 to 150,000 clones listed, roughly 80% are singletons. The chain recombines TRBV6-6 with TRBJ2-7; 7 bases match TRBD1. This sequence was found in a man aged 18 to 30 in good health and CMV-seropositive. Specimen: PBMCs. CDR3 bases: TGTGCCAGCAGCCGCCCGCCGGGACAGCAATTCTACGAGCAGTACTTC. It translates to CASSRPPGQQFYEQYF.